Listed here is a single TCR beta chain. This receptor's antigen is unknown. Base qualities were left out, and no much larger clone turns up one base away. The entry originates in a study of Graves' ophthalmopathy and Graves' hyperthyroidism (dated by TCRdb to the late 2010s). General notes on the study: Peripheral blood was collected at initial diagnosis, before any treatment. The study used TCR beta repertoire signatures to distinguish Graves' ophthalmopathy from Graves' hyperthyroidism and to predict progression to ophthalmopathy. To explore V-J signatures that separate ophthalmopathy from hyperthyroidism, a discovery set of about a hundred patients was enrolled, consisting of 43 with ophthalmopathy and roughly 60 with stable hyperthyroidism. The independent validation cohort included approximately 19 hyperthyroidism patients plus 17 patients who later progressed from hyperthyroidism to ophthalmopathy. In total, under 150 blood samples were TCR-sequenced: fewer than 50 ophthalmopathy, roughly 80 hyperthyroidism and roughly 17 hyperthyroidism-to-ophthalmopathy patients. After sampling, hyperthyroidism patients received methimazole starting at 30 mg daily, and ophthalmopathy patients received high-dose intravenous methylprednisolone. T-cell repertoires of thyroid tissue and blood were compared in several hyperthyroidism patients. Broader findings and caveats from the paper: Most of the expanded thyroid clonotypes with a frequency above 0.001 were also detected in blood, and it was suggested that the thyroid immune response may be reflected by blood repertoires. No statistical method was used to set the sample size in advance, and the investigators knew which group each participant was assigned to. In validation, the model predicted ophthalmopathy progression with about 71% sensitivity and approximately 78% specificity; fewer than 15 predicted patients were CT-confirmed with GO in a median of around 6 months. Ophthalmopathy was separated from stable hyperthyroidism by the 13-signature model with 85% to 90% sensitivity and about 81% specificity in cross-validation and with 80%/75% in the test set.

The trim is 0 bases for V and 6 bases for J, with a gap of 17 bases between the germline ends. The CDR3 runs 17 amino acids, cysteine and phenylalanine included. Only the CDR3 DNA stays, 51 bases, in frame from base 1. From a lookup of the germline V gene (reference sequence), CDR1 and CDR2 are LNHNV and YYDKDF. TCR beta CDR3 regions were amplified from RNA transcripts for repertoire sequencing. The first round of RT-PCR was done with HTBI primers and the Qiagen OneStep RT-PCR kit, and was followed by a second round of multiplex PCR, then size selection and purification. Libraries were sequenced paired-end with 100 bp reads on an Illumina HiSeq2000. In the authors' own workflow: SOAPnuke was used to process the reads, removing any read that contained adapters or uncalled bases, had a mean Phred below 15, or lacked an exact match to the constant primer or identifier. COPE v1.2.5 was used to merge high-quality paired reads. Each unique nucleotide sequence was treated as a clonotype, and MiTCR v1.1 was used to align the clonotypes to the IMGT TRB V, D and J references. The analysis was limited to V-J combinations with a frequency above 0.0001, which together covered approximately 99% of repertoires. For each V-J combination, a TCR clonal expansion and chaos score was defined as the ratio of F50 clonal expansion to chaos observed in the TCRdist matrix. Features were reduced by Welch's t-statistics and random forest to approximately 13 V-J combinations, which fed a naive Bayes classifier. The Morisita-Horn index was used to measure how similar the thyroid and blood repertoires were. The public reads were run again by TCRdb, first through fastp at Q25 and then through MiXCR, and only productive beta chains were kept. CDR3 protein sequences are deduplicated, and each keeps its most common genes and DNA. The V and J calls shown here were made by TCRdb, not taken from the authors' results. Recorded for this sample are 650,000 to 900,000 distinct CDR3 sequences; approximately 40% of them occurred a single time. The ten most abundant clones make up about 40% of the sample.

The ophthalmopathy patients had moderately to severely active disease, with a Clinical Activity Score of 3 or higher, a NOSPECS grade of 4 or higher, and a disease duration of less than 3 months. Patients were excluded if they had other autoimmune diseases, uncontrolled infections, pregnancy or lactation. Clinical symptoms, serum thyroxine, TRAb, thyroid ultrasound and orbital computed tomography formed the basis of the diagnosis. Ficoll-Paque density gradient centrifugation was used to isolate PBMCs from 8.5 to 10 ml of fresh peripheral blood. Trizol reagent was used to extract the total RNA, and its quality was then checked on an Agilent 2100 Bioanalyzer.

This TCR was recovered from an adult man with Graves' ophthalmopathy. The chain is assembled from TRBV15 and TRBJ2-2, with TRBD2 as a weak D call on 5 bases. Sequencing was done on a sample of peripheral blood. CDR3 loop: CATSRDGGGRFPGELFF. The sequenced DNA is TGTGCCACCAGCAGAGATGGTGGCGGGCGGTTCCCCGGGGAGCTGTTTTTT. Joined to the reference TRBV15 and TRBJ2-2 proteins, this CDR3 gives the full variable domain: DAMVIQNPRYQVTQFGKPVTLSCSQTLNHNVMYWYQQKSSQAPKLLFHYYDKDFNNEADTPDNFQSRRPNTSFCFLDIRSPGLGDTAMYLCATSRDGGGRFPGELFFGEGSRLTVL.